These T cell receptor beta chains were read from a single sample in a study of technical replicates of blood from a handful of donors. Here immunoSEQ multiplex PCR was the method, and the copy in TCRdb shows in-frame clones only, minus some. This repertoire shows about 13,000 clones, 75% to 85% found once; its top ten account for less than 15%. The specimen was PBMCs. Receptors were obtained from a human donor in good health. Both conserved end residues are part of each CDR3. D genes are given only for firm matches. A row's size may be missing; if present it is once, few, many or a size class.

CDR3: CASSPGTSGRVEQFF
DNA: TGTGCCAGCTCACCTGGGACTAGCGGGAGGGTTGAGCAGTTCTTC
J: TRBJ2-1
size: once
D: TRBD2
V: TRBV18

CDR3: CASSLRWVGPITEAFF
DNA: TGTGCCAGCAGCTTAAGGTGGGTGGGCCCGATCACTGAAGCTTTCTTT
J: TRBJ1-1
size: few
D: .
V: TRBV11-2

CDR3: CASSFKMTGTVNTEAFF
DNA: TGTGCCAGCAGTTTCAAAATGACAGGGACGGTGAACACTGAAGCTTTCTTT
J: TRBJ1-1
size: few
D: TRBD1
V: TRBV27

CDR3: CASSPIRAFKGSNQPQHF
DNA: TGTGCCAGCAGCCCAATAAGGGCTTTTAAGGGGAGCAATCAGCCCCAGCATTTT
J: TRBJ1-5
size: .
D: .
V: TRBV11-2

CDR3: CASSFVAGVTDTQYF
DNA: TGTGCCAGCAGTTTTGTAGCGGGAGTTACAGATACGCAGTATTTT
J: TRBJ2-3
size: .
D: TRBD2
V: TRBV28

CDR3: CASSVGLGLTDTQYF
DNA: TGTGCCAGCAGCGTAGGACTAGGGTTGACAGATACGCAGTATTTT
J: TRBJ2-3
size: .
D: .
V: TRBV9

CDR3: CASSLRREALIFNNEQFF
DNA: TGTGCCAGCAGCTTAAGGCGGGAGGCCCTTATATTCAACAATGAGCAGTTCTTC
J: TRBJ2-1
size: .
D: TRBD2
V: TRBV7-6

CDR3: CAWSGDRGYNEQFF
DNA: TGTGCCTGGAGTGGGGACAGGGGCTACAATGAGCAGTTCTTC
J: TRBJ2-1
size: .
D: TRBD1
V: TRBV30

CDR3: CASKGQGLYNEQFF
DNA: TGTGCCAGCAAAGGACAGGGGTTATACAATGAGCAGTTCTTC
J: TRBJ2-1
size: .
D: TRBD1
V: TRBV28

CDR3: CASSAYLGGFF
DNA: TGTGCCAGCAGCGCATACCTAGGAGGGTTCTTC
J: TRBJ2-1
size: .
D: .
V: TRBV13

CDR3: CASSSTAGSTDTQYF
DNA: TGTGCCAGCAGCTCGACAGCGGGAAGCACAGATACGCAGTATTTT
J: TRBJ2-3
size: .
D: TRBD2
V: TRBV7-3

CDR3: CASSLERLAGGPLREQYF
DNA: TGTGCCAGCAGCTTGGAACGGCTAGCGGGAGGGCCACTGAGGGAGCAGTACTTC
J: TRBJ2-7
size: .
D: TRBD2
V: TRBV5-4

CDR3: CASSIDPGQGIPYEQYF
DNA: TGTGCCAGTAGTATAGATCCGGGACAGGGGATCCCCTACGAGCAGTACTTC
J: TRBJ2-7
size: .
D: TRBD1
V: TRBV19

CDR3: CASSQDPLDNEQFF
DNA: TGTGCCAGCAGCCAAGATCCACTCGACAATGAGCAGTTCTTC
J: TRBJ2-1
size: .
D: .
V: TRBV4-2

CDR3: CASSLFGLAGEWGRDEQFF
DNA: TGTGCCAGCAGTTTATTCGGACTAGCGGGAGAGTGGGGAAGGGATGAGCAGTTCTTC
J: TRBJ2-1
size: medium-sized
D: TRBD2
V: TRBV27

CDR3: CASSPTSGTYNEQFF
DNA: TGCGCCAGCAGCCCGACTAGCGGGACCTACAATGAGCAGTTCTTC
J: TRBJ2-1
size: .
D: TRBD2
V: TRBV5-1